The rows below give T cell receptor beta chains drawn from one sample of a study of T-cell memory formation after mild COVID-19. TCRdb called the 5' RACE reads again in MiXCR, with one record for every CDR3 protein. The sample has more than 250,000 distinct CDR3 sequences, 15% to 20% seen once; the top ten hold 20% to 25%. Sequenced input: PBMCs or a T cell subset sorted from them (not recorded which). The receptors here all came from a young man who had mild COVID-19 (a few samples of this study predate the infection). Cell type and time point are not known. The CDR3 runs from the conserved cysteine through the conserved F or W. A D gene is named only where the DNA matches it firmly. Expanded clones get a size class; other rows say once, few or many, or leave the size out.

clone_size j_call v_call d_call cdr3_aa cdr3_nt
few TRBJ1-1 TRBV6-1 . CASSEVGARSEAFF TGTGCCAGCAGTGAAGTGGGGGCGCGTAGTGAAGCTTTCTTT
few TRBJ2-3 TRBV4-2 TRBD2 CASSQDRRGGPDTQYF TGTGCCAGCAGCCAAGATCGGCGGGGGGGCCCAGATACGCAGTATTTT
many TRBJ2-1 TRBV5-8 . CASSFFRGNSYNEQFF TGTGCCAGCAGCTTTTTCCGGGGGAATTCCTACAATGAGCAGTTCTTC
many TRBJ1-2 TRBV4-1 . CASSQTGTVNGYTF TGCGCCAGCAGCCAAACCGGGACGGTAAATGGCTACACCTTC
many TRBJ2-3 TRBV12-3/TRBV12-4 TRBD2 CASRFSGGTDTQYF TGTGCCAGCAGGTTTAGCGGGGGTACAGATACGCAGTATTTT
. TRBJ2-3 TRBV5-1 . CASSPPDSVGTDTQYF TGCGCCAGCAGCCCCCCCGATAGCGTGGGTACAGATACGCAGTATTTT
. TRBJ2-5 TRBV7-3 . CASSRDGETQYF TGTGCCAGCAGCCGGGATGGAGAGACCCAGTACTTC
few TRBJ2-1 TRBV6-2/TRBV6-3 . CASSPEPSRAGARKWEQFF TGTGCCAGCAGCCCAGAACCCTCAAGGGCGGGGGCCAGAAAATGGGAGCAGTTCTTC
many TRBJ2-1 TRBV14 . CASSQHRNYNEQFF TGTGCCAGCAGCCAACACAGGAACTACAATGAGCAGTTCTTC
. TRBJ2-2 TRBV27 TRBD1 CASSLRGTGGNTGELFF TGTGCCAGCAGTTTACGGGGGACAGGGGGCAACACCGGGGAGCTGTTTTTT
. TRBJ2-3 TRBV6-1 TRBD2 CASILLTGGIKQYF TGTGCCAGCATCCTCCTCACGGGGGGGATAAAGCAGTATTTT
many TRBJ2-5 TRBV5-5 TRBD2 CASSLILGRGETQYF TGTGCCAGCAGCTTGATTCTGGGGAGGGGAGAGACCCAGTACTTC
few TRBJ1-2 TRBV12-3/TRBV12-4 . CASTSHSNYGYTF TGTGCCAGCACCTCCCATTCTAACTATGGCTACACCTTC
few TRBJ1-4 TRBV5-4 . CASSGTLGEKLFF TGTGCCAGCAGCGGGACCTTGGGCGAAAAACTGTTTTTT
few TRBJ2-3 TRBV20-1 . CSARPQGQGTDTQYF TGCAGTGCTAGACCTCAAGGGCAGGGGACAGATACGCAGTATTTT
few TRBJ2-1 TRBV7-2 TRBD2 CASSPSGVEQFF TGTGCCAGCAGCCCTAGCGGAGTTGAGCAGTTCTTC
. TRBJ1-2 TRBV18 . CASSPRGIWNGYTF TGTGCCAGCTCCCCTAGAGGGATCTGGAATGGCTACACCTTC
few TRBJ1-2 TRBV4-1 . CASSQDREAAGYTF TGCGCCAGCAGCCAAGATCGAGAAGCAGCTGGCTACACCTTC
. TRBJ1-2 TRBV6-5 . CASSYSGPGDYGYTF TGTGCCAGCAGTTACTCGGGCCCGGGGGACTATGGCTACACCTTC
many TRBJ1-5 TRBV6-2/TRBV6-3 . CASSWGARYQPQHF TGTGCCAGCAGCTGGGGGGCGCGGTATCAGCCCCAGCATTTT
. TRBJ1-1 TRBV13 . CASSYRGVMNTEAFF TGTGCCAGCAGCTACCGGGGGGTCATGAACACTGAAGCTTTCTTT
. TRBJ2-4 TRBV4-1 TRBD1 CASSQENRGQNIQYF TGCGCCAGCAGCCAAGAAAACAGGGGGCAAAACATTCAGTACTTC
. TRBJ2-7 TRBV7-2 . CASSLAPGEVYEQYF TGTGCCAGCAGCTTAGCCCCAGGGGAGGTCTACGAGCAGTACTTC
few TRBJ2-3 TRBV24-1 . CATSEGRSTDTQYF TGTGCCACCAGTGAGGGAAGGAGCACAGATACGCAGTATTTT
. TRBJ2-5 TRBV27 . CASSPIGQNQETQYF TGTGCCAGCAGCCCGATCGGGCAGAACCAAGAGACCCAGTACTTC
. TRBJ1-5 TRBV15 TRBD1 CATSRVTWDSGLSNQPQHF TGTGCCACCAGCAGAGTTACTTGGGACAGTGGACTTAGCAATCAGCCCCAGCATTTT
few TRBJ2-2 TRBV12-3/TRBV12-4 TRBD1 CASSWTGGGELFF TGTGCCAGCAGCTGGACAGGCGGCGGGGAGCTGTTTTTT
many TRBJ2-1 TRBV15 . CATSTGGGYNEQFF TGTGCCACCAGCACCGGGGGCGGGTACAATGAGCAGTTCTTC
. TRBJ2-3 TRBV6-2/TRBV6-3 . CASSALQGIADTQYF TGTGCCAGCAGTGCCCTACAGGGTATCGCAGATACGCAGTATTTT
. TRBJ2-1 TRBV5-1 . CASSTQRGAGSYNEQFF TGCGCCAGCAGCACCCAGAGGGGAGCCGGCTCCTACAATGAGCAGTTCTTC
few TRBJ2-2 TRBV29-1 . CSVGREVNTGELFF TGCAGCGTTGGCAGGGAAGTTAACACCGGGGAGCTGTTTTTT
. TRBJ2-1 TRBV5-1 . CASSLEGRHNEQFF TGCGCCAGCAGCTTGGAGGGTCGGCACAATGAGCAGTTCTTC
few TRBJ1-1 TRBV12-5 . CASGFVAPPTGDTEAFF TGTGCTAGTGGTTTCGTAGCCCCTCCGACAGGCGACACTGAAGCTTTCTTT
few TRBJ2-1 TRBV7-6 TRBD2 CASSGLADYNEQFF TGTGCCAGCAGCGGACTAGCGGACTACAATGAGCAGTTCTTC
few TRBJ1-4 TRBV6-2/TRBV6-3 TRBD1 CASSEPGQGLGKLFF TGTGCCAGCAGTGAACCTGGACAGGGCCTGGGAAAACTGTTTTTT
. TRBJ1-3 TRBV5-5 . CASSPLVYGGNTIYF TGTGCCAGCAGCCCCCTAGTTTACGGGGGAAACACCATATATTTT
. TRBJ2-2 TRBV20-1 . CSARDPSGSNTGELFF TGCAGTGCCCGTGACCCTTCAGGGTCAAACACCGGGGAGCTGTTTTTT
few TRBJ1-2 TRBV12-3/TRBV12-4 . CASSSLLQYGYTF TGTGCCAGCAGTTCCCTATTACAGTATGGCTACACCTTC
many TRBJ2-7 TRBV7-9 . CASSPVENYEQYF TGTGCCAGCAGCCCGGTCGAAAACTACGAGCAGTACTTC
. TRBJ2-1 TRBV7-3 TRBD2 CASSAGTSGWYEQFF TGTGCCAGCAGCGCCGGGACTAGCGGATGGTATGAGCAGTTCTTC
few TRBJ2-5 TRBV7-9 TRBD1 CASSFAGGDETQYF TGTGCCAGCAGCTTCGCAGGGGGCGACGAGACCCAGTACTTC
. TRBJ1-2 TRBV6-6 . CASRRESYGYTF TGTGCCAGCAGGCGGGAGAGCTATGGCTACACCTTC
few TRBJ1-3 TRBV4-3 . CASSQDAGTSGNTIYF TGCGCCAGCAGCCAAGACGCGGGAACCTCTGGAAACACCATATATTTT
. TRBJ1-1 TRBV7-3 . CASSLFGLSTEAFF TGTGCCAGCAGCTTGTTTGGCTTGAGCACTGAAGCTTTCTTT
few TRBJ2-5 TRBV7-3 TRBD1 CASSSQGVTGTQYF TGTGCCAGCAGCTCTCAGGGGGTAACTGGGACCCAGTACTTC